This TCR beta chain was sequenced for a study of blood T cell repertoires in COVID-19. Turning to the study itself: Collection of acute and convalescent COVID-19 samples took place in the United States, Italy and Spain.

Source study methods: By means of reference gene primer amplification, nucleated cell counts were estimated. Generated by immunoSEQ multiplex PCR, the TCRdb table keeps only in-frame clones and is missing some. V, J and clone size were drawn from that table, and D and trimming were deduced from the DNA. The sample lists tens of thousands of clones, roughly 80% seen once, with roughly 4.8% in the top ten. The sample was peripheral blood. The TCR was taken from a woman older than 75 with active or convalescent COVID-19.

The CDR3 DNA is TGTGCCAGTGGGATGCGGTGGGGAGATGGCTACACCTTC. It encodes CASGMRWGDGYTF. The chain combines TRBV19 with TRBJ1-2; D is unresolved. V lost 8 bases and J 6 bases, leaving 16 bases between the germline ends. The CDR3 has 13 amino acids. Germline-derived CDR1 and CDR2 are LNHDA and SQIVND (reference sequence). Full variable domain (rest looked up from reference TRBV19 and TRBJ1-2): DGGITQSPKYLFRKEGQNVTLSCEQNLNHDAMYWYRQDPGQGLRLIYYSQIVNDFQKGDIAEGYSVSREKKESFPLTVTSAQKNPTAFYLCASGMRWGDGYTFGSGTRLTVV.